Sequencing of this T cell receptor (beta chain) was carried out in a study of control samples from healthy donors and cancer patients. The CDR3 covers 15 residues. The V gene lost 4 bases and the J gene lost 0 bases, with 10 bases spanning the gap. CDR1 is SGHNT and CDR2 is YYREEE in the germline V gene (reference sequence). Assay used: immunoSEQ multiplex PCR; TCRdb lists only in-frame clones, some missing. Here the sample spans 110,000 to 150,000 clones, 89% being singletons. The sequenced sample consisted of blood. The receptor was isolated from a man aged 30 to 45 in good health. V and J are TRBV5-4 and TRBJ2-2; D is perhaps TRBD1 or TRBD2 (6 bases each). This CDR3 is CASSPRGANTGELFF. The CDR3, as DNA: TGTGCCAGCAGCCCAAGGGGGGCGAACACCGGGGAGCTGTTTTTT.